This is a list of T cell receptor beta chains from one sample in a study of T cell repertoires in cytomegalovirus infection. In TCRdb, the reads were re-called with MiXCR into one record per CDR3 protein. The sample holds roughly 990,000 distinct CDR3 sequences, approximately 33% seen once. These TCRs are of unknown antigen specificity. Sequenced material: cultured CD8+ T cells from PBMCs, taken from culture after CMV antigen stimulation. Source of these receptors: a human donor in good health (CMV status not recorded). Some clones in this sample may be carry-over from other donors' samples. The CDR3 runs from the conserved cysteine through the conserved F or W. A D gene is named only where the DNA matches it firmly. The size field is filled for only some rows; it gives once, few, many or a size class.

clone_size j_call d_call v_call cdr3_aa cdr3_nt
once TRBJ2-5 TRBD2 TRBV11-2 CASSLAPPSSGGFQETQYF TGTGCCAGCAGCTTAGCCCCCCCTTCTAGCGGGGGTTTCCAAGAGACCCAGTACTTC
few TRBJ2-1 . TRBV19 CASSITGVGEQFF TGTGCCAGTAGTATAACTGGGGTGGGTGAGCAGTTCTTC
many TRBJ2-7 . TRBV6-1 CASSESWDADSYEQYF TGTGCCAGCAGTGAAAGTTGGGACGCAGATTCCTACGAGCAGTACTTC
. TRBJ1-2 . TRBV9 CASSVAGYISTDGYTF TGTGCCAGCAGCGTAGCGGGATATATCTCGACGGATGGCTACACCTTC
many TRBJ1-1 . TRBV12-3/TRBV12-4 CASSLSGTGNTEAFF TGTGCCAGCAGTTTGTCCGGGACTGGGAACACTGAAGCTTTCTTT
many TRBJ1-6 TRBD1 TRBV7-2 CASSSTGGHNSPLHF TGTGCCAGCAGCTCAACAGGGGGCCATAATTCACCCCTCCACTTT
. TRBJ2-1 TRBD2 TRBV12-3/TRBV12-4 CASSFFPQSGGARDEQFF TGTGCCAGCAGTTTCTTTCCCCAAAGCGGGGGGGCCAGGGATGAGCAGTTCTTC
few TRBJ1-1 . TRBV7-2 CASSLDGSISGGVTEAFF TGTGCCAGCAGCTTAGACGGCAGCATCTCGGGTGGAGTCACTGAAGCTTTCTTT
. TRBJ2-7 . TRBV5-1 CASSLRGSAGDEQYF TGCGCCAGCAGCTTGAGAGGGTCTGCAGGTGACGAGCAGTACTTC
. TRBJ2-4 . TRBV19 CASSQQESKNIQYF TGTGCCAGTAGTCAGCAGGAGAGCAAAAACATTCAGTACTTC
. TRBJ1-1 . TRBV5-4 CASSLGMLGNTEAFF TGTGCCAGCAGCTTAGGCATGCTAGGGAACACTGAAGCTTTCTTT
. TRBJ1-1 . TRBV11-2 CASSSSDGPRTEAFF TGTGCCAGCAGCTCCTCGGACGGGCCGCGGACTGAAGCTTTCTTT
. TRBJ2-1 TRBD2 TRBV20-1 CSARLSGGSYNEQFF TGCAGTGCTAGACTTAGCGGGGGCTCCTACAATGAGCAGTTCTTC
few TRBJ2-2 TRBD2 TRBV2 CASRGGLVPFRGNTGELFF TGTGCCAGCAGGGGGGGACTAGTTCCTTTCCGCGGGAACACCGGGGAGCTGTTTTTT
many TRBJ1-2 TRBD1 TRBV7-6 CASSPRPGQGYGYTF TGTGCCAGCAGCCCACGACCCGGACAGGGGTATGGCTACACCTTC
few TRBJ2-1 . TRBV7-9 CASIGGNNEQFF TGTGCCTCCATCGGAGGGAACAATGAGCAGTTCTTC
. TRBJ1-1 TRBD1 TRBV12-3/TRBV12-4 CASSGQGAGGNTEAFF TGTGCCAGCAGTGGACAGGGGGCCGGGGGAAACACTGAAGCTTTCTTT
. TRBJ2-3 . TRBV7-8 CASSNYILYIGSSTDTQYF TGTGCCAGCAGCAATTATATCCTCTATATCGGTTCTAGCACAGATACGCAGTATTTT
. TRBJ1-2 . TRBV5-6 CASSLAASLWSYTF TGTGCCAGCAGCTTGGCGGCTTCTCTATGGAGCTACACCTTC
. TRBJ2-7 TRBD1 TRBV29-1 CSAETGQSHEQYF TGCAGCGCAGAGACAGGGCAGTCCCACGAGCAGTACTTC
many TRBJ1-2 . TRBV7-6 CASSLPGTRRSYGYTF TGTGCCAGCAGCTTACCCGGGACACGGAGATCCTATGGCTACACCTTC
. TRBJ1-6 . TRBV7-2 CASSSGRTVTDSPLHF TGTGCCAGCAGCTCCGGGCGGACAGTGACAGACTCACCCCTCCACTTT
. TRBJ1-2 . TRBV19 CASSMDHLPGPNYGYTF TGTGCCAGTAGTATGGATCACCTCCCAGGGCCTAACTATGGCTACACCTTC
few TRBJ1-6 TRBD1 TRBV4-2 CASSQGGTGQSPLHF TGTGCCAGCAGCCAAGGGGGGACAGGTCAATCACCCCTCCACTTT
once TRBJ1-2 . TRBV5-6 CASSLLIGITF TGTGCCAGCAGCTTGTTAATCGGGATAACCTTC
. TRBJ1-6 TRBD1 TRBV27 CASSRGQSPLHF TGTGCCAGCAGCAGGGGGCAATCACCCCTCCACTTT
. TRBJ2-5 . TRBV12-3/TRBV12-4 CASSTQNERETQYF TGTGCCAGCAGTACCCAAAACGAGCGAGAGACCCAGTACTTC
. TRBJ2-7 . TRBV7-2 CASSLVPGSPYEQYF TGTGCCAGCAGCTTAGTTCCAGGGAGCCCCTACGAGCAGTACTTC
. TRBJ2-3 TRBD2 TRBV28 CASSLWVRGDTDTQYF TGTGCCAGCAGTTTATGGGTGCGGGGGGACACAGATACGCAGTATTTT
. TRBJ1-1 . TRBV6-2/TRBV6-3 CASSYLEWEAFF TGTGCCAGCAGTTATCTTGAATGGGAAGCTTTCTTT
few TRBJ2-1 TRBD2 TRBV6-2/TRBV6-3 CASSYRSGGYNEQFF TGTGCCAGCAGTTACAGGAGCGGGGGATACAATGAGCAGTTCTTC
. TRBJ1-2 . TRBV4-1 CASSQEKTYYGYTF TGCGCCAGCAGCCAAGAAAAAACATACTATGGCTACACCTTC
few TRBJ1-5 . TRBV7-6 CASNFPDQPQHF TGTGCCAGCAACTTTCCGGATCAGCCCCAGCATTTT
. TRBJ1-2 TRBD1 TRBV19 CASRRTGESGYTF TGTGCCAGTAGGAGGACAGGGGAGTCTGGCTACACCTTC
. TRBJ1-6 . TRBV7-6 CASSYGQGPDSPLHF TGTGCCAGCAGCTATGGTCAGGGTCCGGATTCACCCCTCCACTTT
few TRBJ2-7 TRBD1 TRBV7-4 CASSQRTGGLYEQYF TGTGCCAGCAGCCAGAGGACAGGGGGACTCTACGAGCAGTACTTC
. TRBJ2-7 . TRBV27 CASSLRGLYLYEQYF TGTGCCAGCAGTTTAAGGGGACTGTACCTCTACGAGCAGTACTTC
few TRBJ2-7 TRBD1 TRBV10-3 CAIRDADRGYEQYF TGTGCCATCAGAGACGCCGACAGGGGTTACGAGCAGTACTTC
. TRBJ1-5 . TRBV19 CASSLRTLDSARRNQPQHF TGTGCCAGTAGTTTAAGGACGTTAGACAGTGCTCGGCGCAATCAGCCCCAGCATTTT
many TRBJ2-3 TRBD2 TRBV11-2 CASSLSSSGGGKDTQYF TGTGCCAGCAGCTTATCGTCATCCGGCGGGGGTAAAGATACGCAGTATTTT
. TRBJ2-5 . TRBV12-3/TRBV12-4 CASSPGGMETQYF TGTGCCAGCAGTCCTGGGGGCATGGAGACCCAGTACTTC
few TRBJ2-1 . TRBV11-1 CASSLGRWTLSANEQFF TGTGCCAGCAGCTTAGGCCGGTGGACTTTGAGCGCCAATGAGCAGTTCTTC
. TRBJ2-3 TRBD1 TRBV7-6 CASSPPTGERDTQYF TGTGCCAGCAGCCCCCCCACAGGGGAGCGAGATACGCAGTATTTT
few TRBJ1-2 . TRBV6-2/TRBV6-3 CASSDLAGLYGYTF TGTGCCAGCAGTGACTTGGCAGGCCTCTATGGCTACACCTTC
few TRBJ2-5 TRBD2 TRBV6-5 CASSYYAGDYQETQYF TGTGCCAGCAGTTACTATGCGGGAGATTACCAAGAGACCCAGTACTTC
. TRBJ1-1 . TRBV9 CASNHLQGKFEAFF TGTGCCAGCAACCACTTGCAGGGGAAGTTTGAAGCTTTCTTT
. TRBJ2-3 . TRBV6-1 CASSYLTRDTDTQYF TGTGCCAGCAGTTACCTGACCCGAGACACAGATACGCAGTATTTT
. TRBJ1-1 . TRBV3-1 CASSQGMTAYGTEAFF TGTGCCAGCAGCCAAGGTATGACGGCTTATGGCACTGAAGCTTTCTTT